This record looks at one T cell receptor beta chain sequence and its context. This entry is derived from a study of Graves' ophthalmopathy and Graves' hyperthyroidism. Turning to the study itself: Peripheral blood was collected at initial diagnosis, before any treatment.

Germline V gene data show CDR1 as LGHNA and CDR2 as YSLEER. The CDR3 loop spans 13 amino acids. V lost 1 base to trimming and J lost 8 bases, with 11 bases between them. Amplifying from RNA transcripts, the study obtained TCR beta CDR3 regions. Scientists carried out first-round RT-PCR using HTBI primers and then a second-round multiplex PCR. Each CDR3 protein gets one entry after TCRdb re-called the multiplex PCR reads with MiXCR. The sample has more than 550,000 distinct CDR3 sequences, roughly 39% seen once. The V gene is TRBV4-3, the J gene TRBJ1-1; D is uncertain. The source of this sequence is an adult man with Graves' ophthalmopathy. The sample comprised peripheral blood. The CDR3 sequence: CASSQVGSSEAFF. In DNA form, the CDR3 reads TGCGCCAGCAGCCAAGTTGGGAGCTCCGAAGCTTTCTTT.